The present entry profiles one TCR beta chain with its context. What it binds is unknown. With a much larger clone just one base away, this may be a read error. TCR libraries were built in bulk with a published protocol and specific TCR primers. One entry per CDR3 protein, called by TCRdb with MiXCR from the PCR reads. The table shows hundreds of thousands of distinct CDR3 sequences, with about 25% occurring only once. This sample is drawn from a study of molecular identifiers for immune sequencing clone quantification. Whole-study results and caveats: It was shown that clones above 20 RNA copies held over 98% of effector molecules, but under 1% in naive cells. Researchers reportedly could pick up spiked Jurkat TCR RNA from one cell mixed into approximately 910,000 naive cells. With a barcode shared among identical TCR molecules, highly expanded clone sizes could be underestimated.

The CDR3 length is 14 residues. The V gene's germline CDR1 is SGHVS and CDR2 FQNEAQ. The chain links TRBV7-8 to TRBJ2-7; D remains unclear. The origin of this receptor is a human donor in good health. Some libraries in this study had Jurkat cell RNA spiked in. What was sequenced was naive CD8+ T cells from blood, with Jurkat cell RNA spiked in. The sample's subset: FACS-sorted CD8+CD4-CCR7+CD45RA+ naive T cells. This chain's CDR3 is CACSLDVSSYEQYF. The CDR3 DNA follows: TGTGCCTGCAGCTTAGACGTCAGCTCCTACGAGCAGTACTTC.